Shown below are 18 T cell receptor beta chains from a single sample sequenced in a study of shared clonotypes between healthy human individuals. Here immunoSEQ multiplex PCR was the method, and the copy in TCRdb shows in-frame clones only, minus some. The table has about half a million clones, over 60% seen once. The sample consisted of PBMCs. All receptors come from a woman aged 40 to 50 in good health. Some clones in this sample may be carry-over from other donors' samples.

This clone was observed at least ten times. The CDR3 loop is CASSWREGYEQYF. The CDR3 DNA sequence: TGTGCCAGCAGCTGGCGGGAGGGGTACGAGCAGTACTTC. This chain uses TRBV7-3 with TRBJ2-7, with 9 bases that match TRBD2. Germline V gene sequence: CDR1 SGHTA, CDR2 FQGTGA. The ends lost 4 bases at V and 4 bases at J; junction bases unmatched: 2. CDR3 size: 13 residues.

The V call is TRBV6-4, the J call TRBJ2-1; D uncertain. The CDR3 sequence is 14 residues long. CDR1 is MRHNA, CDR2 SNTAGT, per germline. The V and J ends lost 1 base and 8 bases respectively, with 12 bases between them. CDR3 in amino acids: CASSDLGSWDEQFF. The CDR3 DNA is TGTGCCAGCAGTGACTTAGGTAGTTGGGATGAGCAGTTCTTC.

This clone was seen just once. At the DNA level, this CDR3 is encoded by other sequences in the same sample as well. This chain connects TRBV28 to TRBJ1-1, with D uncertain. The germline V and J ends were trimmed by 7 bases and 1 base, with 7 bases remaining between them. The CDR3 runs 12 residues. Looked up from germline, CDR1 is MDHEN and CDR2 is SYDVKM. The CDR3 is CASTLGNTEAFF. The DNA for the CDR3 is TGTGCCAGCACGTTGGGGAACACTGAAGCTTTCTTT.

The chain recombines TRBV18 with TRBJ2-2; no reliable D call. The V gene's germline CDR1 is KGHSH and CDR2 LQKENI. V lost 3 bases, J lost 4 bases, and 6 bases lay in between. The CDR3 is made up of 13 amino acids. CDR3 nucleotide sequence: TGTGCCAGCTCACCCGCCTCCACCGGGGAGCTGTTTTTT. Encoded protein: CASSPASTGELFF.

The chain uses TRBV5-6 and TRBJ1-1, with D tentatively TRBD1 (6 bases). V lost 2 bases and J lost 5, with 13 bases in between. The germline gives CDR1 SGHDT, CDR2 YYEEEE. The CDR3 spans 14 residues. CDR3 loop: CASSFPGGLTEAFF. For the CDR3, the DNA is TGTGCCAGCAGCTTTCCGGGGGGCTTGACTGAAGCTTTCTTT. The whole variable domain, filled in from reference TRBV5-6 and TRBJ1-1, reads DAGVTQSPTHLIKTRGQQVTLRCSPKSGHDTVSWYQQALGQGPQFIFQYYEEEERQRGNFPDRFSGHQFPNYSSELNVNALLLGDSALYLCASSFPGGLTEAFFGQGTRLTVV.

This clone was found a few times. This chain joins TRBV7-9 and TRBJ2-3; D ambiguous. Per germline, CDR1 SEHNR and CDR2 FQNEAQ (reference sequence). This CDR3 has 11 amino acids. The germline V and J ends were trimmed by 4 bases and 4 bases, with 3 bases remaining between them. DNA for the CDR3: TGTGCCAGCAGCTCCGCAGATACGCAGTATTTT. Protein: CASSSADTQYF.

V is TRBV6-1 and J is TRBJ2-7; D unclear. CDR3 length: 15 residues. Trimming stripped 2 bases from V and 1 base from J, with 12 bases between. CDR1 and CDR2 from the germline V gene are MNHNS and SASEGT. CDR3 nucleotides: TGTGCCAGCAGTGAAAGGTCGGGCTCATCCTACGAGCAGTACTTC. This gives the protein CASSERSGSSYEQYF.

The chain carries TRBV7-9 and TRBJ2-4; D ambiguous. Trimming removed 8 bases at V and 10 bases at J, with 9 bases between. The CDR3 covers 10 residues. CDR1 and CDR2 from the germline V gene are SEHNR and FQNEAQ (reference sequence). The CDR3 region has the DNA TGTGCCAGCGGGTTGGATATTCAGTACTTC. The encoded protein is CASGLDIQYF.

This rearrangement joins TRBV5-1 to TRBJ2-3; D is uncertain. Germline values: CDR1 SGHRS, CDR2 YFSETQ. The CDR3 totals 13 residues. V was trimmed by 3 bases and J by 8 bases, leaving 13 bases between them. CDR3 in DNA: TGCGCCAGCAGCTCAGACCTGTCGGGTACGCAGTATTTT. Residues: CASSSDLSGTQYF.

This chain joins TRBV27 and TRBJ2-2; maybe TRBD1 (5 bases). Germline CDR1 MNHEY, CDR2 SMNVEV (reference sequence). The CDR3 totals 15 residues. V lost 3 bases and J 1 base, leaving 9 bases between the germline ends. The DNA of the CDR3 is TGTGCCAGCAGTTTCAGGCAGGGGAACACCGGGGAGCTGTTTTTT. Encoded protein: CASSFRQGNTGELFF.

The rearrangement links TRBV18 to TRBJ2-5; TRBD1 agrees at 9 bases. The CDR3 spans 19 residues. Germline trimming cut 3 bases from V and 1 base from J; bases unmatched to any gene: 15. CDR1 and CDR2 from the germline V gene are KGHSH and LQKENI. The CDR3 reads CASSPSGNTGGGIQETQYF. In nucleotides, the CDR3 is TGTGCCAGCTCACCCAGTGGAAACACAGGGGGCGGGATCCAAGAGACCCAGTACTTC.

As for this clone: With a far larger clone one base away, a read error is the likely cause. Other DNA sequences in the same sample also yield this CDR3. The chain couples TRBV5-6 to TRBJ1-5, with D possibly TRBD1 on 5 matching bases. The CDR3 runs 15 residues. Trimming pared 0 bases from V and 1 base from J, leaving 8 bases between. Per the germline V gene, CDR1 is SGHDT and CDR2 is YYEEEE. The CDR3 bases are TGTGCCAGCAGCTTGGGTGGGGGGAGCAATCAGCCCCAGCATTTT. It codes for CASSLGGGSNQPQHF. Full variable domain (missing parts from reference TRBV5-6 and TRBJ1-5): DAGVTQSPTHLIKTRGQQVTLRCSPKSGHDTVSWYQQALGQGPQFIFQYYEEEERQRGNFPDRFSGHQFPNYSSELNVNALLLGDSALYLCASSLGGGSNQPQHFGDGTRLSIL.

The chain employs TRBV11-2 and TRBJ2-1, with 8 bases identical to TRBD2. The germline CDR1 and CDR2 sequences are SGHAT and FQNNGV. Trimming took 3 bases from V and 11 from J; bases not matched to a gene: 15. The CDR3 runs to 16 residues. The CDR3 reads CASSLLRGRTTPKQFF. The CDR3 DNA is TGTGCCAGCAGCTTGCTCCGCGGGAGGACTACTCCTAAGCAGTTCTTC.

The chain couples TRBV27 to TRBJ2-1; the D is unclear. Germline V CDR1 and CDR2: MNHEY, SMNVEV (reference sequence). There are 13 residues in the CDR3. V was clipped by 3 bases and J by 9 bases, with 12 bases between them. CDR3 loop: CASSFFADGEQFF. The DNA of the CDR3 is TGTGCCAGCAGTTTTTTTGCTGACGGTGAGCAGTTCTTC.

This sequence joins TRBV28 and TRBJ2-5; 11 bases fit TRBD2. V trimming: 5 bases; J trimming: 3 bases; junction bases outside the gene matches: 8. The CDR3 is made up of 16 amino acids. Germline V gene data show CDR1 as MDHEN and CDR2 as SYDVKM. The CDR3 DNA sequence: TGTGCCAGCAGTAAACCCGGGACTAGCGGTAAAGAGACCCAGTACTTC. Translation gives CASSKPGTSGKETQYF.

Remarks on this clone: A far larger clone is off by one base, so a read error is likely. The chain is built from TRBV30 and TRBJ2-7; the match to TRBD1 covers 7 bases. CDR1 is GTSNPN and CDR2 is SVGIG in the germline V gene (reference sequence). Trimming cost V 2 bases and J 7 bases; bases outside gene matches: 5. The CDR3 sequence is 12 residues long. The CDR3 DNA is TGTGCCTGGAGTCCCCCCAGGGGGGAGCAGTACTTC. Amino acid sequence: CAWSPPRGEQYF.

The chain has TRBV15 and TRBJ2-5, with 8 bases identical to TRBD1. The CDR3 has 16 amino acids. J lost 7 bases, V lost 3 bases, and 13 bases had no gene match. The germline V gene has CDR1 LNHNV and CDR2 YYDKDF (reference sequence). The CDR3 bases are TGTGCCACCAGCAGGGGTGGGTCGACAGGGGCAGTGACCCAGTACTTC. As protein: CATSRGGSTGAVTQYF.

J is TRBJ2-3 and V is TRBV6-4, with 8 nucleotides matching TRBD2. Trimming removed 5 bases from V and 5 bases from J; junction bases left unmatched: 6. The germline V gene has CDR1 MRHNA and CDR2 SNTAGT. CDR3 size: 14 residues. The CDR3 nucleotides read TGTGCCAGCAGTTTAGAAGCGGGAGAAGATACGCAGTATTTT. This codes for CASSLEAGEDTQYF.